The sequence of this T cell receptor beta chain was determined in a study of OX40 agonist ivuxolimab in advanced cancers. V shed 4 bases and J 1 base; nucleotides not matched to a gene: 2. Per germline, CDR1 WNHNN and CDR2 SYGVQD (reference sequence). The length of the CDR3 is 15 residues. Here immunoSEQ multiplex PCR was the method, and the copy in TCRdb shows in-frame clones only, minus some. Among some 80,000 clones, about four fifths were seen once, and the ten largest hold 20% to 25%. Prior autoimmune disease or systemic immunosuppression barred patients. The rearrangement links TRBV10-1 to TRBJ2-1, with 9 nucleotides matching TRBD2. This receptor was identified in an adult with an advanced solid tumor such as melanoma, head and neck, liver or kidney cancer. The sequences come from CD4+ or CD8+ T cells sorted from blood, collected in a trial of the OX40 agonist ivuxolimab. CDR3 sequence reads: CASSGLAGSYNEQFF. The CDR3 DNA reads TGCGCCAGCAGTGGTCTAGCGGGATCCTACAATGAGCAGTTCTTC.